Listed below are T cell receptor beta chains from one sample, sequenced in a study of shared clonotypes between healthy human individuals. TCRdb keeps only in-frame clones here, not all; method: immunoSEQ multiplex PCR. The table records more than 550,000 clones, 90% of them present only once. The sequencing sample was made of memory CD8+ T cells from PBMCs. These receptors all come from a young man in good health. Some clones in this sample may be carry-over from other donors' samples. CDR3s include the opening cysteine and the closing phenylalanine or tryptophan. D genes are given only for firm matches. Size values are once, few and many counts, or a class for expanded clones, and some rows have none.

D: TRBD2; J: TRBJ2-4; length: 18; V: TRBV19; size: -; DNA: TGTGCCAGTAGCAGGACTAGCGGGAGGGTCCGGGCCAAAAACATTCAGTACTTC; CDR3: CASSRTSGRVRAKNIQYF
D: TRBD1; J: TRBJ2-7; length: 15; V: TRBV9; size: -; DNA: TGTGCCAGCAGCGTAGCGGGACAGCTCTCCTACGAGCAGTACTTC; CDR3: CASSVAGQLSYEQYF
D: TRBD1; J: TRBJ1-1; length: 15; V: TRBV6-5; size: -; DNA: TGTGCCAGCAGCTCAACAGGGGGCTGGGGCACTGAAGCTTTCTTT; CDR3: CASSSTGGWGTEAFF
D: -; J: TRBJ2-7; length: 14; V: TRBV6-5; size: -; DNA: TGTGCCAGCAGTTACTCGACGGGGATCCACGAGCAGTACTTC; CDR3: CASSYSTGIHEQYF
D: TRBD1; J: TRBJ1-5; length: 16; V: TRBV6-4; size: -; DNA: TGTGCCAGCAGTGATAAGGACAGGCTGCGCAATCAGCCCCAGCATTTT; CDR3: CASSDKDRLRNQPQHF
D: -; J: TRBJ1-5; length: 18; V: TRBV5-1; size: -; DNA: TGCGCCAGCAGCTTGGGGACAGCGGATAAATTGAGCAATCAGCCCCAGCATTTT; CDR3: CASSLGTADKLSNQPQHF
D: -; J: TRBJ2-7; length: 16; V: TRBV7-9; size: once; DNA: TGTGCCAGCAGCCCGACGGGGACTTACCGCTCCTACGAGCAGTACTTC; CDR3: CASSPTGTYRSYEQYF
D: -; J: TRBJ1-2; length: 13; V: TRBV27; size: -; DNA: TGTGCCAGCAGCAAAGGGGAAATTTATGGCTACACCTTC; CDR3: CASSKGEIYGYTF
D: TRBD2; J: TRBJ2-2; length: 17; V: TRBV7-6; size: once; DNA: TGTGCCAGCAGCTTAGCGGGGACTAGCGGTTACACCGGGGAGCTGTTTTTT; CDR3: CASSLAGTSGYTGELFF
D: -; J: TRBJ2-1; length: 14; V: TRBV10-2; size: -; DNA: TGCGCCAGCAGTGAGCGTTCTAGGTACAATGAGCAGTTCTTC; CDR3: CASSERSRYNEQFF
D: -; J: TRBJ2-5; length: 14; V: TRBV10-3; size: -; DNA: TGTGCCATCAGTGGGATGGGGGGCGAGGAGACCCAGTACTTC; CDR3: CAISGMGGEETQYF
D: -; J: TRBJ1-5; length: 14; V: TRBV27; size: -; DNA: TGTGCCAGCAGTGAGAGACAGGTCTTTCAGCCCCAGCATTTT; CDR3: CASSERQVFQPQHF
D: -; J: TRBJ1-1; length: 13; V: TRBV6-6; size: few; DNA: TGTGCCGTTACCGGGGGGAGAAACACTGAAGCTTTCTTT; CDR3: CAVTGGRNTEAFF
D: -; J: TRBJ2-7; length: 14; V: TRBV5-8; size: -; DNA: TGTGCCAGCAGTGGGCGGGAAGGGTCCTACGAGCAGTACTTC; CDR3: CASSGREGSYEQYF
D: TRBD1; J: TRBJ1-2; length: 15; V: TRBV27; size: -; DNA: TGTGCCAGCAGTTACGACAGGGGATCTACCTATGGCTACACCTTC; CDR3: CASSYDRGSTYGYTF
D: -; J: TRBJ2-1; length: 15; V: TRBV6-5; size: -; DNA: TGTGCCAGCAGCTATGACAGGACTTCCTACAATGAGCAGTTCTTC; CDR3: CASSYDRTSYNEQFF
D: -; J: TRBJ2-3; length: 15; V: TRBV9; size: -; DNA: TGTGCCAGCAGCGTAGGGTCAGGTCACACAGATACGCAGTATTTT; CDR3: CASSVGSGHTDTQYF
D: -; J: TRBJ2-7; length: 14; V: TRBV4-1; size: -; DNA: TGCGCCAGCAGCCAACCCCGTGCGGGCTACGAGCAGTACTTC; CDR3: CASSQPRAGYEQYF
D: -; J: TRBJ2-3; length: 13; V: TRBV9; size: -; DNA: TGTGCCAGCAGCGTGGGAGTTCCCGGTACGCAGTATTTT; CDR3: CASSVGVPGTQYF
D: -; J: TRBJ2-5; length: 17; V: TRBV27; size: -; DNA: TGTGCCAGCAGTTTATCGCCATACCCAGGGCTGGAAGAGACCCAGTACTTC; CDR3: CASSLSPYPGLEETQYF
D: -; J: TRBJ1-5; length: 12; V: TRBV5-6; size: few; DNA: TGTGCCAGCAGCGTAGGGGGTCAGCCCCAGCATTTT; CDR3: CASSVGGQPQHF
D: TRBD2; J: TRBJ2-1; length: 14; V: TRBV6-5; size: -; DNA: TGTGCCAGCAGTTACGGTAGCGGGAGAAATGAGCAGTTCTTC; CDR3: CASSYGSGRNEQFF
D: -; J: TRBJ2-5; length: 13; V: TRBV30; size: -; DNA: TGTGCCTGGAGTACCCCGGTGGTAGAGACCCAGTACTTC; CDR3: CAWSTPVVETQYF
D: -; J: TRBJ2-7; length: 15; V: TRBV15; size: -; DNA: TGTGCCACCAGCAGAGCCAGCTCCCTAACCTACGAGCAGTACTTC; CDR3: CATSRASSLTYEQYF
D: -; J: TRBJ1-1; length: 14; V: TRBV5-3; size: few; DNA: TGTGCCAGAAGCTACGGGACGGTGAACACTGAAGCTTTCTTT; CDR3: CARSYGTVNTEAFF
D: TRBD1; J: TRBJ1-1; length: 12; V: TRBV9; size: -; DNA: TGTGCCAGCAGCGTAGTACAGGGGGAAGCTTTCTTT; CDR3: CASSVVQGEAFF
D: TRBD1; J: TRBJ2-3; length: 14; V: TRBV7-9; size: -; DNA: TGTGCCAGCAGCCCAGACAGGGGAACAGATACGCAGTATTTT; CDR3: CASSPDRGTDTQYF
D: -; J: TRBJ2-1; length: 13; V: TRBV7-9; size: -; DNA: TGTGCCAGCCGAATGGGGGAATTCAATGAGCAGTTCTTC; CDR3: CASRMGEFNEQFF
D: -; J: TRBJ2-5; length: 14; V: TRBV5-6; size: -; DNA: TGTGCCAGCAGTCACAATAGGGGGTACGAGACCCAGTACTTC; CDR3: CASSHNRGYETQYF
D: -; J: TRBJ2-5; length: 15; V: TRBV28; size: -; DNA: TGTGCCAGCAGTTTAGGGTCGGGGGACCAAGAGACCCAGTACTTC; CDR3: CASSLGSGDQETQYF